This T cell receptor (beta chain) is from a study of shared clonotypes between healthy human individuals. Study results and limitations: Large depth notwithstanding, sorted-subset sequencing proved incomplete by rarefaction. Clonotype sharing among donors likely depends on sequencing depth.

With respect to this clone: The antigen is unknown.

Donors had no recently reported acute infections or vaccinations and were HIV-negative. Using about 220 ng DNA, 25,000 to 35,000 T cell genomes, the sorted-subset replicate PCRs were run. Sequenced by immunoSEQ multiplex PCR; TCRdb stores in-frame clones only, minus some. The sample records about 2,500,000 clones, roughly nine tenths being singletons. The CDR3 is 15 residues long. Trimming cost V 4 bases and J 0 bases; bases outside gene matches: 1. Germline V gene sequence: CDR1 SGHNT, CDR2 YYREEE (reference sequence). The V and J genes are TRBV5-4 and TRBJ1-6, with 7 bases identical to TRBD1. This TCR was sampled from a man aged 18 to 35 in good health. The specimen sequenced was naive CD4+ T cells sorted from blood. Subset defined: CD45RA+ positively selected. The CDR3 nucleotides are TGTGCCAGCAGCCGGGACAGCTCCTATAATTCACCCCTCCACTTT. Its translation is CASSRDSSYNSPLHF.